These 30 T cell receptor beta chains share one sample of origin, sequenced in a study of T cell repertoires in cytomegalovirus infection. Using its own MiXCR run on the reads, TCRdb lists one record per CDR3 protein. The sample yields roughly 60,000 distinct CDR3 sequences, 25% to 40% seen once. The antigens of these receptors remain unknown. The sequencing input was PBMCs, sequenced either directly or after in vitro stimulation (not recorded which). The receptors derive from a human donor in good health (CMV status not recorded). Some clones in this sample may be carry-over from other donors' samples.

In its sample, this clonotype was seen many times. The CDR3 is CASSPPGLAGDNEQFF. In DNA, the CDR3 is TGTGCCAGCAGCCCGCCAGGACTAGCGGGAGACAATGAGCAGTTCTTC. The chain employs TRBV6-1 and TRBJ2-1; 13 bases match TRBD2. The V gene end was trimmed by 6 bases and the J gene end by 5 bases; junction bases not matched to a gene: 7. The CDR3 runs to 16 residues. CDR1 and CDR2 (germline): MNHNS, SASEGT.

The V call is TRBV27, the J call TRBJ1-2; TRBD1 is a possible D gene (5 bases). V was trimmed by 3 bases and J by 5 bases, leaving 10 bases between them. CDR3 length: 13 residues. The germline gives CDR1 MNHEY, CDR2 SMNVEV (reference sequence). In DNA form, the CDR3 reads TGTGCCAGCAGTTTTGGGGCAGGATATGGCTACACCTTC. Its translation is CASSFGAGYGYTF.

A few counts support this clonotype. The rearrangement links TRBV12-5 to TRBJ2-7; D tentatively fits TRBD1 or TRBD2 (5 bases each). The V gene's germline CDR1 is LGHNT and CDR2 FRNRAP. CDR3 length equals 19 residues. V lost 0 bases and J lost 2, with 23 bases in between. CDR3 DNA sequence: TGTGCTAGTGGTTTGGTACCGGACGGGACCGTGGGTGGCGCCTACGAGCAGTACTTC. It translates to CASGLVPDGTVGGAYEQYF. Complete variable domain (other parts from reference TRBV12-5 and TRBJ2-7): DARVTQTPRHKVTEMGQEVTMRCQPILGHNTVFWYRQTMMQGLELLAYFRNRAPLDDSGMPKDRFSAEMPDATLATLKIQPSEPRDSAVYFCASGLVPDGTVGGAYEQYFGPGTRLTVT.

V gene TRBV15 combines with J gene TRBJ1-6; the D gene is possibly TRBD1 (5 bases). The CDR3 spans 15 residues. Trimming left V 0 bases short and J 9 bases short, with 12 bases between. Germline CDR1 and CDR2: LNHNV and YYDKDF (reference sequence). The CDR3 loop is CATSRDPRDASPLHF. In DNA form, the CDR3 reads TGTGCCACCAGCAGAGATCCCAGGGACGCTTCACCCCTCCACTTT.

This clonotype was observed a few times. The CDR3 sequence is CSARGIGLNIQYF. In DNA form, the CDR3 reads TGCAGTGCTAGAGGTATAGGGTTAAACATTCAGTACTTC. The rearrangement links TRBV20-1 to TRBJ2-4; D remains unclear. The germline V and J ends were trimmed by 1 base and 6 bases, with 10 bases remaining between them. Germline V gene sequence: CDR1 DFQATT, CDR2 SNEGSKA (reference sequence). The CDR3 sequence is 13 residues long.

The sample holds a few counts of this clonotype. V and J are TRBV5-5 and TRBJ2-1; D call uncertain. Germline CDR1 is SGHKS and CDR2 is YYEKEE (reference sequence). The ends were cut back, 2 bases at V and 9 bases at J, with 12 bases in the middle. There are 13 residues in the CDR3. CDR3 sequence (DNA): TGTGCCAGCAGCTTACCTTCCTACGGTGAGCAGTTCTTC. This sequence encodes CASSLPSYGEQFF.

The V gene is TRBV5-4, the J gene TRBJ2-3; D is unclear. V was clipped by 1 base and J by 2 bases, with 8 bases between them. CDR3 size: 14 residues. The germline V gene has CDR1 SGHNT and CDR2 YYREEE (reference sequence). The CDR3: CASSLSTATDTQYF. DNA for the CDR3: TGTGCCAGCAGCTTGAGTACAGCCACAGATACGCAGTATTTT.

The chain recombines TRBV15 with TRBJ1-2; the match to TRBD1 covers 7 bases. Looked up from germline, CDR1 is LNHNV and CDR2 is YYDKDF (reference sequence). The CDR3 extends over 13 amino acids. The trim removed 1 base at V and 6 bases at J, leaving 2 bases unmatched. The CDR3 sequence is CATSRGQGDGYTF. The DNA for the CDR3 is TGTGCCACCAGCAGAGGACAGGGTGATGGCTACACCTTC.

The rearrangement joins TRBV5-4 to TRBJ2-7; the match to TRBD1 covers 10 bases. CDR1 and CDR2 from the germline V gene are SGHNT and YYREEE (reference sequence). The CDR3 consists of 15 residues. J lost 4 bases, V lost 3 bases, and 7 bases had no gene match. CDR3 sequence: CASSSPGQGSYEQYF. The CDR3 nucleotides read TGTGCCAGCAGCTCGCCGGGACAGGGGTCGTACGAGCAGTACTTC.

This chain links TRBV28 with TRBJ1-2; D is ambiguous. CDR3 size: 13 residues. CDR1 and CDR2 from the germline V gene are MDHEN and SYDVKM. V dropped 2 bases and J dropped 2 bases, with 6 bases sitting between them. The CDR3 sequence: CASSLPGNYGYTF. The CDR3 nucleotides read TGTGCCAGCAGTTTACCCGGAAACTATGGCTACACCTTC.

The genes are TRBV12-3 or TRBV12-4 and TRBJ1-1; 7 nucleotides match TRBD1. The J segment lost 7 bases and the V segment lost 3 bases, leaving 5 bases of the junction unmatched. CDR3 length: 13 residues. This CDR3 reads CASSFQRGHEAFF. The CDR3, as DNA: TGTGCCAGCAGTTTTCAAAGGGGGCATGAAGCTTTCTTT.

A few counts support this clonotype. The chain recombines TRBV27 with TRBJ2-7, with 10 bases aligning to TRBD2. From germline, CDR1 is MNHEY and CDR2 SMNVEV (reference sequence). The CDR3 is 17 amino acids. V lost 5 bases, J lost 2 bases, and 12 bases stayed unmatched. Here the CDR3 reads CASSPPSGTSATYEQYF. CDR3 nucleotide sequence: TGTGCCAGCAGTCCACCCAGCGGGACTAGCGCGACCTACGAGCAGTACTTC.

This clonotype was counted a few times. Here the CDR3 reads CATSRGSAGQETQYF. For the CDR3, the DNA is TGTGCCACCAGCAGAGGATCGGCGGGACAAGAGACCCAGTACTTC. The rearrangement uses TRBV15 and TRBJ2-5, with D perhaps TRBD2 (6 bases). Trimming shortened V by 1 base and J by 2 bases, and 11 bases separated the two germline ends. Per the germline V gene, CDR1 is LNHNV and CDR2 is YYDKDF (reference sequence). CDR3 length: 15 residues.

The chain couples TRBV28 to TRBJ1-5; D ambiguous. The CDR3 spans 16 residues. The germline V gene has CDR1 MDHEN and CDR2 SYDVKM. V dropped 3 bases and J dropped 2 bases, with 14 bases sitting between them. The CDR3 spells CASSFSGLRGNQPQHF. The CDR3 DNA reads as TGTGCCAGCAGTTTTTCGGGTCTCCGTGGCAATCAGCCCCAGCATTTT.

The chain joins TRBV12-3 or TRBV12-4 to TRBJ1-3; D uncertain. V was trimmed by 3 bases and J by 4 bases, leaving 1 base between them. The CDR3 loop spans 11 amino acids. In nucleotides, the CDR3 is TGTGCCAGCAGTTTCGGAAACACCATATATTTT. Protein sequence: CASSFGNTIYF.

The V and J genes are TRBV27 and TRBJ2-3, with TRBD2 identical over 8 bases. Germline-derived CDR1 and CDR2 are MNHEY and SMNVEV (reference sequence). This CDR3 is built from 14 residues. The V segment lost 6 bases and the J segment 6 bases; nucleotides outside the gene matches: 8. In DNA form, the CDR3 reads TGTGCCAGCAGCGGGGGGGCCTACCCCGATACGCAGTATTTT. It yields the protein CASSGGAYPDTQYF.

This chain connects TRBV7-9 to TRBJ2-5, with a weak D call TRBD2 (6 bases). V shed 5 bases and J shed 1 base, with 14 bases lying between them. CDR3 length: 15 amino acids. Germline V gives CDR1 SEHNR, CDR2 FQNEAQ (reference sequence). In DNA, the CDR3 is TGTGCCAGCAGCGGGGCGGAGGGGCCCCAAGAGACCCAGTACTTC. This translates into CASSGAEGPQETQYF.

The gene calls are TRBV20-1 and TRBJ2-1, with D possibly TRBD1 on 5 matching bases. CDR3 length: 17 residues. Per the germline V gene, CDR1 is DFQATT and CDR2 is SNEGSKA (reference sequence). Trimming removed 2 bases from V and 3 bases from J, with 20 bases in between. The CDR3 DNA follows: TGCAGTGCTAGAACCATCGAGACAGCCTCGATCTACAATGAGCAGTTCTTC. This codes for CSARTIETASIYNEQFF.

The V call is TRBV19, the J call TRBJ1-5, with a weak D call TRBD1 (5 bases). This CDR3 is built from 14 residues. Germline values: CDR1 LNHDA, CDR2 SQIVND (reference sequence). The V and J ends lost 7 bases and 9 bases respectively, with 19 bases between them. CDR3 in amino acids: CASNPTGGLLPQHF. As DNA, the CDR3 is TGTGCCAGTAACCCAACGGGGGGTCTGTTGCCCCAGCATTTT.

This chain joins TRBV6-1 and TRBJ2-1; D perhaps matches TRBD1 (7 bases). The CDR3 is made up of 17 amino acids. V lost 5 bases and J 6 bases, leaving 23 bases between the germline ends. CDR1 MNHNS and CDR2 SASEGT come from the germline V gene. The CDR3 spells CASSSALDRVGGNEQFF. CDR3 nucleotides: TGTGCCAGCAGTTCTGCCCTTGACAGGGTGGGAGGCAATGAGCAGTTCTTC.

The CDR3 DNA follows: TGTGCCAGTAGTATAGAGGGCTCCGGAGGTTACGAGCAGTACTTC. Its translation is CASSIEGSGGYEQYF. The chain carries TRBV19 and TRBJ2-7; maybe TRBD2 (5 bases). CDR3 length: 15 amino acids. CDR1 and CDR2 (germline): LNHDA, SQIVND (reference sequence). Trimming left V 0 bases short and J 4 bases short, with 13 bases between.

The chain links TRBV7-9 to TRBJ1-3; the D is unclear. This CDR3 has 16 amino acids. Germline V gene data show CDR1 as SEHNR and CDR2 as FQNEAQ (reference sequence). The ends were cut back, 2 bases at V and 2 bases at J, with 13 bases in the middle. This CDR3 is CASSLSASTAGNTIYF. In DNA form, the CDR3 reads TGTGCCAGCAGCTTATCCGCGAGTACAGCTGGAAACACCATATATTTT.

The chain uses TRBV6-6 and TRBJ1-5; D call uncertain. V shed 0 bases and J shed 9 bases, with 12 bases lying between them. The CDR3 length is 14 residues. Germline-derived CDR1 and CDR2 are MNHNY and SVGAGI (reference sequence). CDR3 in DNA: TGTGCCAGCAGTTACTCTACCGCATATCGGCCCCAGCATTTT. Translating it yields CASSYSTAYRPQHF.

This clonotype was seen more than once but under ten times. V is TRBV20-1 and J is TRBJ1-6; maybe TRBD1 (6 bases). Germline-derived CDR1 and CDR2 are DFQATT and SNEGSKA (reference sequence). The V end lost 6 bases, the J end lost 6 bases, and 15 bases lay between the germline ends. There are 14 residues in the CDR3. For the CDR3, the DNA is TGCAGTGCAACTAGGCAGGGGCCTAATTCACCCCTCCACTTT. Protein sequence: CSATRQGPNSPLHF.

At least ten counts were recorded for this clonotype. The chain uses TRBV5-5 and TRBJ2-7; D call uncertain. CDR3 length: 15 amino acids. The germline V and J ends were trimmed by 2 bases and 0 bases, with 12 bases remaining between them. Germline lookup yields CDR1 SGHKS and CDR2 YYEKEE (reference sequence). CDR3 residues: CASSLNSYSSYEQYF. The CDR3 nucleotides read TGTGCCAGCAGCTTAAATTCTTATAGCTCCTACGAGCAGTACTTC. The full variable domain, in which reference TRBV5-5 and TRBJ2-7 provide the parts outside the CDR3, is DAGVTQSPTHLIKTRGQQVTLRCSPISGHKSVSWYQQVLGQGPQFIFQYYEKEERGRGNFPDRFSARQFPNYSSELNVNALLLGDSALYLCASSLNSYSSYEQYFGPGTRLTVT.

J is TRBJ1-2 and V is TRBV4-1, with D tentatively TRBD1 (6 bases). Trimming pared 1 base from V and 8 bases from J, leaving 17 bases between. CDR1 and CDR2 from the germline V gene are MGHRA and YSYEKL. CDR3 length equals 15 residues. The DNA of the CDR3 is TGCGCCAGCAGCCAAGCCCCGGGGGGCGCAGAGGGCTACACCTTC. It yields the protein CASSQAPGGAEGYTF.

This clonotype has a handful of counts. This chain connects TRBV11-2 to TRBJ1-2; D is perhaps TRBD1 (5 bases). V was pared by 1 base and J by 4 bases, with 13 bases between. The CDR3 runs 15 residues. The V gene's germline CDR1 is SGHAT and CDR2 FQNNGV. In nucleotides, the CDR3 is TGTGCCAGCAGCTTAGGACCCAGGGTGAGCTATGGCTACACCTTC. Its protein is CASSLGPRVSYGYTF.

At least ten counts were recorded for this clonotype. The genes are TRBV11-2 and TRBJ1-4, with D unclear. CDR1 SGHAT and CDR2 FQNNGV come from the germline V gene. The CDR3 spans 15 residues. Trimming took 3 bases from V and 7 from J, leaving 15 bases between them. The CDR3 sequence is CASSFTEFGSEKLFF. DNA for the CDR3: TGTGCCAGCAGCTTTACGGAGTTCGGGAGTGAAAAACTGTTTTTT.

The chain has TRBV6-2 or TRBV6-3 and TRBJ2-7, with 9 bases fitting TRBD2. CDR1 and CDR2 (germline): MNHEY, SVGEGT. V trimming: 5 bases; J trimming: 6 bases; junction bases outside the gene matches: 8. The CDR3 is made up of 14 amino acids. The CDR3, as DNA: TGTGCCAGCAGTAAGAGCGGGAGGTCTGGCGAGCAGTACTTC. It encodes CASSKSGRSGEQYF.

This clonotype was seen a handful of times. The chain links TRBV7-2 to TRBJ2-7; D is ambiguous. The CDR3 spans 12 residues. Deletions cut 4 bases from V and 8 bases from J, with 12 bases between. Germline lookup yields CDR1 SGHTA and CDR2 FQGNSA. In DNA form, the CDR3 reads TGTGCCAGCAGCTACAACACCCCAAAGCAGTACTTC. This codes for CASSYNTPKQYF.